What follows are 9 T cell receptor beta chains derived from one specimen sequenced in a study of identical twins. From the 5' RACE reads, TCRdb called clonotypes with MiXCR, one entry per CDR3 protein. The sample shows 690,000 or so distinct CDR3 sequences, 6% to 6.5% of them seen only once. The sample comprised naive T cells sorted from blood. The receptors were sampled from a man between 18 and 35 years old in good health.

This clonotype was picked up a small number of times. V and J are TRBV24-1 and TRBJ2-2, with a weak D call TRBD2 (6 bases). Between the trimmed V and J ends, which lost 4 bases and 5 bases, there was a span of 10 bases. CDR3 length: 14 residues. Germline CDR1 reads KGHDR; CDR2 reads SFDVKD. The CDR3: CATSDLAGTGELFF. The CDR3 region has the DNA TGTGCCACCAGTGACCTTGCGGGGACCGGGGAGCTGTTTTTT.

This clonotype has a count of ten or more. The chain carries TRBV12-3 or TRBV12-4 and TRBJ2-2; weak D call: TRBD1 (6 bases). The CDR3 extends over 12 amino acids. Trimming left V 10 bases short and J 4 bases short, with 10 bases between. CDR3: CATQGSTGELFF. The CDR3 DNA follows: TGTGCCACGCAGGGGAGCACCGGGGAGCTGTTTTTT.

This clonotype showed up many times. The chain has TRBV7-9 and TRBJ2-5, with D possibly matching TRBD2 (5 bases). The CDR3 consists of 15 residues. V was trimmed by 0 bases and J by 3 bases, leaving 11 bases between them. Germline loops: CDR1 SEHNR, CDR2 FQNEAQ (reference sequence). Here the CDR3 DNA reads TGTGCCAGCAGCTTAGCCCGGCGGGCCGAAGAGACCCAGTACTTC. Protein sequence: CASSLARRAEETQYF.

This rearrangement joins TRBV20-1 to TRBJ1-5; TRBD1 might be the D (6 bases). V was pared by 5 bases and J by 0 bases, with 23 bases between. CDR3 length equals 18 residues. CDR1 and CDR2 from the germline V gene are DFQATT and SNEGSKA (reference sequence). CDR3 protein: CSAYRDQGGRDSNQPQHF. Written as DNA, the CDR3 is TGCAGTGCTTACCGGGATCAAGGGGGAAGGGATAGCAATCAGCCCCAGCATTTT.

The J gene is TRBJ2-5, the V gene TRBV6-5; 7 bases match TRBD2. With 2 bases clipped from V and 3 bases from J, the junction kept 15 bases outside the gene matches. Per germline, CDR1 MNHEY and CDR2 SVGAGI. The CDR3 sequence is 18 residues long. The CDR3 bases are TGTGCCAGCAGTTACAGGCTAACTAGCGATCCGAGGGAAGAGACCCAGTACTTC. Its protein product is CASSYRLTSDPREETQYF.

V usage is TRBV5-1 and J usage is TRBJ2-2; D may match TRBD1 or TRBD2 (5 bases each). CDR3 length equals 15 residues. Per germline, CDR1 SGHRS and CDR2 YFSETQ. V lost 3 bases, J lost 0 bases, and 9 bases lay in between. In DNA form, the CDR3 reads TGCGCCAGCAGCTGGGACGGCGCGAACACCGGGGAGCTGTTTTTT. It translates to CASSWDGANTGELFF.

The chain links TRBV12-3 or TRBV12-4 to TRBJ1-2, with D tentatively TRBD1 (6 bases). The V gene lost 3 bases and the J gene lost 5 bases, with 19 bases spanning the gap. There are 16 residues in the CDR3. The CDR3 DNA reads TGTGCCAGCAGTTTCACCAACCAACAGGGTAGTTATGGCTACACCTTC. Protein product: CASSFTNQQGSYGYTF.

This clonotype was detected a few times. The chain combines TRBV6-4 with TRBJ2-1; D is ambiguous. V dropped 0 bases and J dropped 0 bases, with 9 bases sitting between them. The CDR3 contains 16 residues. The germline V gene encodes CDR1 MRHNA and CDR2 SNTAGT. The CDR3 bases are TGTGCCAGCAGTGACTCGGAAAGTAGCTCCTACAATGAGCAGTTCTTC. The encoded protein is CASSDSESSSYNEQFF.

This chain joins TRBV28 and TRBJ2-3, with 9 bases that match TRBD1. The ends lost 6 bases at V and 3 bases at J; junction bases unmatched: 13. This CDR3 has 17 amino acids. Germline V gives CDR1 MDHEN, CDR2 SYDVKM. DNA for the CDR3: TGTGCCAGCAGCCTATTGACGGGGACAGGGTATACAGATACGCAGTATTTT. Translating gives CASSLLTGTGYTDTQYF. The full variable domain, completed using reference TRBV28 and TRBJ2-3, is DVKVTQSSRYLVKRTGEKVFLECVQDMDHENMFWYRQDPGLGLRLIYFSYDVKMKEKGDIPEGYSVSREKKERFSLILESASTNQTSMYLCASSLLTGTGYTDTQYFGPGTRLTVL.